A selection of T cell receptor beta chains follows, all from one sample in a study of T cell responses to AZD1222 COVID-19 vaccine. Only in-frame clones appear in the TCRdb table, and some are missing; sequencing was by immunoSEQ multiplex PCR. In the table there are 90,000 to 100,000 clones, 85% of which are singletons. Source: peripheral blood, taken 28 days after the second AZD1222 dose. The receptors stem from an adult who received the AZD1222 COVID-19 vaccine. Both conserved end residues are part of each CDR3. A D gene is named only where the DNA matches it firmly. The size of a clone is reported for some rows only, either as once, few or many, or as a class for expanded clones.

V: TRBV10-3
size: .
J: TRBJ2-5
D: .
CDR3: CAIRKGVGGETQYF
DNA: TGTGCCATCAGGAAGGGGGTTGGGGGGGAGACCCAGTACTTC

V: TRBV18
size: once
J: TRBJ2-5
D: TRBD2
CDR3: CASSRGTSGGETQYF
DNA: TGTGCCAGCTCACGCGGGACTAGCGGGGGAGAGACCCAGTACTTC

V: TRBV28
size: .
J: TRBJ2-1
D: .
CDR3: CASGSFVNEQFF
DNA: TGTGCCAGCGGGAGCTTCGTGAATGAGCAGTTCTTC

V: TRBV7-6
size: once
J: TRBJ1-1
D: .
CDR3: CASSLMSSFSNTEAFF
DNA: TGTGCCAGCAGCTTAATGTCCAGTTTTTCGAACACTGAAGCTTTCTTT

V: TRBV21-1
size: .
J: TRBJ2-7
D: .
CDR3: CASSIRDRDHEQYF
DNA: TGTGCCAGCAGCATCCGGGACAGGGACCACGAGCAGTACTTC

V: TRBV2
size: .
J: TRBJ2-1
D: TRBD2
CDR3: CASNLAGASPYNEQFF
DNA: TGTGCCAGCAATTTAGCGGGGGCCTCGCCCTACAATGAGCAGTTCTTC

V: TRBV7-8
size: .
J: TRBJ2-7
D: TRBD2
CDR3: CASSLGTSGGEQYF
DNA: TGTGCCAGCAGCCTCGGGACTAGCGGGGGCGAGCAGTACTTC

V: TRBV6-6
size: .
J: TRBJ2-1
D: TRBD2
CDR3: CASSWGGGSGLDEQFF
DNA: TGTGCCAGCAGTTGGGGTGGCGGGAGTGGGTTAGATGAGCAGTTCTTC

V: TRBV3-1/TRBV3-2
size: .
J: TRBJ1-3
D: .
CDR3: CASSQGPVSGNTIYF
DNA: TGTGCCAGCAGCCAAGGGCCTGTCTCTGGAAACACCATATATTTT

V: TRBV19
size: .
J: TRBJ2-5
D: TRBD2
CDR3: CASSTNRDYPTQYF
DNA: TGTGCCAGTAGTACTAACCGGGACTACCCCACCCAGTACTTC

V: TRBV7-9
size: .
J: TRBJ2-7
D: TRBD1
CDR3: CASSSGHRGPSYEQYF
DNA: TGTGCCAGCAGCTCAGGTCACAGGGGTCCTTCCTACGAGCAGTACTTC

V: TRBV3-1/TRBV3-2
size: .
J: TRBJ2-1
D: .
CDR3: CASSQRSNEQFF
DNA: TGTGCCAGCAGCCAACGGAGCAATGAGCAGTTCTTC

V: TRBV25-1
size: .
J: TRBJ1-2
D: .
CDR3: CASSGETANYGYTF
DNA: TGTGCCAGCAGTGGGGAGACAGCAAACTATGGCTACACCTTC

V: TRBV7-9
size: .
J: TRBJ2-1
D: TRBD2
CDR3: CASSPLAGGPLLEQFF
DNA: TGTGCCAGCAGCCCCTTGGCGGGAGGACCCCTTCTTGAGCAGTTCTTC

V: TRBV11-2
size: .
J: TRBJ1-2
D: TRBD1
CDR3: CASSINRGGYGYTF
DNA: TGTGCCAGCAGCATAAACAGGGGTGGCTATGGCTACACCTTC

V: TRBV2
size: .
J: TRBJ2-5
D: .
CDR3: CASSLTRGQETQYF
DNA: TGTGCCAGCAGTCTGACTAGGGGGCAAGAGACCCAGTACTTC